Below are 19 T cell receptor beta chains sequenced from a single sample in a study of CD8 T cells in ankylosing spondylitis. TCRdb analysed the 5' RACE reads with MiXCR anew, one entry per CDR3 protein. The top ten clones hold roughly 0.67% of a sample with some 250,000 distinct CDR3 sequences, more than 20% of them seen once. The source material was blood, either unsorted or a sorted T cell fraction (not recorded which). The receptors originated from a male donor with ankylosing spondylitis or in good health (not recorded which).

This clonotype was detected a few times. V usage is TRBV20-1 and J usage is TRBJ2-7, with 7 bases lining up with TRBD1. V lost 3 bases and J lost 6; bases outside the gene matches: 11. The CDR3 is 14 residues long. Germline V lookup: CDR1 DFQATT, CDR2 SNEGSKA (reference sequence). The CDR3 sequence: CSARGQTQRGEQYF. In DNA form, the CDR3 reads TGCAGTGCTAGGGGACAGACCCAAAGGGGCGAGCAGTACTTC.

This clonotype has ten or more counts. The gene calls are TRBV5-6 and TRBJ2-1; TRBD2 matches 11 bases. Germline V gene lookup returns CDR1 SGHDT and CDR2 YYEEEE. This CDR3 has 17 residues. J gave up 7 bases and V 4 bases, and 13 bases lay outside the gene matches. CDR3 in amino acids: CASSLDRVASGGNEQFF. The CDR3 DNA follows: TGTGCCAGCAGCCTCGACCGGGTCGCTAGCGGGGGGAATGAGCAGTTCTTC.

There are a few counts of this clonotype. The rearrangement uses TRBV7-9 and TRBJ1-5; 7 positions match TRBD1. This CDR3 spans 13 amino acids. CDR1 SEHNR and CDR2 FQNEAQ come from the germline V gene (reference sequence). The trim removed 2 bases at V and 7 bases at J, leaving 2 bases unmatched. The DNA for the CDR3 is TGTGCCAGCAGCTTACAGGGGGACCAGCCCCAGCATTTT. Its protein product is CASSLQGDQPQHF.

A few counts support this clonotype. V gene TRBV12-3 or TRBV12-4 combines with J gene TRBJ1-2; 7 bases are a match to TRBD1. The length of the CDR3 is 13 residues. With V trimmed by 3 bases and J by 4 bases, 2 bases remained unmatched. CDR3 loop: CASSFTGVYGYTF. CDR3 in DNA: TGTGCCAGCAGTTTTACAGGGGTCTATGGCTACACCTTC.

Concerning this clonotype: This sequence may be a read error, since a much larger clone differs from it by one base. CDR3 sequence (DNA): TGCAGTGCTACAGGGGGGGGCACAGATACGCAGTATTTT. Translating gives CSATGGGTDTQYF. The V gene is TRBV20-1, the J gene TRBJ2-3; tentatively, D is TRBD1 or TRBD2 (7 bases each). The germline V gene has CDR1 DFQATT and CDR2 SNEGSKA (reference sequence). This CDR3 comprises 13 residues. The V and J ends lost 4 bases and 1 base respectively, with 9 bases between them.

This clonotype has at least ten counts. This chain links TRBV3-1 with TRBJ2-3; TRBD1 aligns across 11 bases. Germline trimming cut 4 bases from V and 4 bases from J; bases unmatched to any gene: 4. Per germline, CDR1 LGHDT and CDR2 YNNKEL (reference sequence). The CDR3 covers 15 residues. The CDR3 protein is CASSLRDRGSDTQYF. The CDR3 region has the DNA TGTGCCAGCAGCCTCCGGGACAGGGGGTCAGATACGCAGTATTTT.

This clonotype was seen at least ten times. This chain links TRBV20-1 with TRBJ1-1; D is unresolved. Germline assignment: CDR1 DFQATT and CDR2 SNEGSKA (reference sequence). V lost 6 bases, J lost 1 base, and 12 bases lay in between. This CDR3 comprises 13 residues. CDR3 DNA: TGCAGTGCCCCGCAAGCTACGAACACTGAAGCTTTCTTT. It translates to CSAPQATNTEAFF.

As regards this clonotype: A much larger clone sits a single nucleotide away, making a read error possible. Given the absence of the conserved phenylalanine or tryptophan at the CDR3 end, a read error is likely. The gene calls are TRBV18 and TRBJ2-7; perhaps TRBD1 as D (6 bases). The CDR3 contains 12 residues. The germline CDR1 and CDR2 sequences are KGHSH and LQKENI. The ends were cut back, 4 bases at V and 6 bases at J, with 10 bases in the middle. The CDR3 loop reads CASSQQGSEQYS. The CDR3 nucleotides are TGTGCCAGCTCACAACAGGGTTCCGAGCAGTACTCC.

The chain employs TRBV28 and TRBJ1-2, with D perhaps matching TRBD1 (6 bases). Germline loops: CDR1 MDHEN, CDR2 SYDVKM. The CDR3 is 13 amino acids. Trimming cost V 8 bases and J 0 bases, with 10 bases left between them. CDR3 nucleotide sequence: TGTGCCAGCGCGGGGGGCCCTAACTATGGCTACACCTTC. Translation: CASAGGPNYGYTF.

This clonotype showed up many times. The chain is built from TRBV20-1 and TRBJ1-5; D perhaps matches TRBD1 (6 bases). The CDR3 is 13 residues long. The V gene lost 5 bases and the J gene lost 3 bases, with 11 bases spanning the gap. Germline CDR1 is DFQATT and CDR2 is SNEGSKA (reference sequence). In DNA form, the CDR3 reads TGCAGTGCTGTCCAGGGGTTCAATCAGCCCCAGCATTTT. Translated, it gives CSAVQGFNQPQHF.

This clonotype was picked up many times. The rearrangement links TRBV4-1 to TRBJ2-1; TRBD2 aligns across 8 bases. The CDR3 consists of 17 residues. V gave up 4 bases and J gave up 1 base; unmatched junction bases: 9. Looked up from germline, CDR1 is MGHRA and CDR2 is YSYEKL. The CDR3 spells CASSPLGRGGSYNEQFF. For the CDR3, the DNA is TGCGCCAGCAGCCCCCTGGGTCGGGGGGGATCCTACAATGAGCAGTTCTTC.

This clonotype was recorded a few times. The chain links TRBV24-1 to TRBJ1-5; D unclear. V lost 0 bases and J 0 bases, leaving 5 bases between the germline ends. Germline CDR1 is KGHDR and CDR2 is SFDVKD. The CDR3 has 15 amino acids. The CDR3 nucleotides are TGTGCCACCAGTGATTTGGGAGATAGCAATCAGCCCCAGCATTTT. Amino acid sequence: CATSDLGDSNQPQHF.

This clonotype turned up a few times. The rearrangement links TRBV20-1 to TRBJ1-4, with D unresolved. V was clipped by 3 bases and J by 9 bases, with 11 bases between them. Germline-derived CDR1 and CDR2 are DFQATT and SNEGSKA (reference sequence). CDR3 length equals 12 residues. The CDR3, as DNA: TGCAGTGCTAGTAGGCGGTCACAAAAACTGTTTTTT. Translated: CSASRRSQKLFF.

In its sample, this clonotype was seen many times. This chain connects TRBV12-3 or TRBV12-4 to TRBJ1-2; D gene ambiguous. The CDR3 spans 12 residues. The germline V and J ends were trimmed by 6 bases and 2 bases, with 7 bases remaining between them. The CDR3 spells CASSTENYGYTF. The CDR3 DNA follows: TGTGCCAGCAGCACAGAAAACTATGGCTACACCTTC.

The chain couples TRBV29-1 to TRBJ1-2, with 9 nucleotides matching TRBD1. This CDR3 region has 10 residues. The V gene end was trimmed by 6 bases and the J gene end by 7 bases; junction bases not matched to a gene: 0. Germline V gene data show CDR1 as SQVTM and CDR2 as ANQGSEA. The DNA of the CDR3 is TGCAGCGTGGACAGGGGTGGCTACACCTTC. It is translated as CSVDRGGYTF.

The chain links TRBV6-1 to TRBJ2-7; D may be TRBD1 (6 bases). Germline V gene lookup returns CDR1 MNHNS and CDR2 SASEGT. The V gene lost 6 bases and the J gene lost 3 bases, with 12 bases spanning the gap. This CDR3 is 13 amino acids long. DNA of the CDR3: TGTGCCAGCAGGCGACAGGTATTCTACGAGCAGTACTTC. Protein: CASRRQVFYEQYF.

The J gene is TRBJ2-1, the V gene TRBV20-1; a possible D gene is TRBD2 (7 bases). Germline V gene sequence: CDR1 DFQATT, CDR2 SNEGSKA (reference sequence). CDR3 size: 14 residues. V was cut by 2 bases and J by 8 bases, with 16 bases left in between. The chain's CDR3 is CSARPPRGRDEQFF. DNA of the CDR3: TGCAGTGCTAGACCACCTAGGGGGAGGGATGAGCAGTTCTTC.

In its sample, this clonotype was seen many times. CDR3 bases: TGTGCCAGCAGCTTAGCGGCCAGGGTGAACGAGCAGTACTTC. This translates into CASSLAARVNEQYF. This rearrangement joins TRBV11-2 to TRBJ2-7; TRBD1 is a possible D gene (5 bases). This CDR3 contains 14 residues. CDR1 and CDR2 (germline): SGHAT, FQNNGV. V was clipped by 1 base and J by 5 bases, with 12 bases between them.

At least ten counts were recorded for this clonotype. The rearrangement joins TRBV15 to TRBJ1-4; D is unclear. V was cut by 1 base and J by 8 bases, with 11 bases left in between. The CDR3 sequence is 14 residues long. Germline V gives CDR1 LNHNV, CDR2 YYDKDF (reference sequence). Here the CDR3 DNA reads TGTGCCACCAGCAGAGGCGGCGGAGGGGAAAAACTGTTTTTT. The encoded protein is CATSRGGGGEKLFF.